This record concerns one T cell receptor (beta chain) sequence. Antigen unknown. From germline, CDR1 is SGHTA and CDR2 FQGNSA. V was shortened by 6 bases and J by 2 bases, with 25 bases between the two germline ends. The CDR3 is 18 residues long. The PCR used 52 TRBV and 13 TRBJ primers. Repertoires were generated with immunoSEQ multiplex PCR, while TCRdb's copy carries only in-frame clones and drops some. In the table there are approximately 9,300 clones, nearly 85% of which are singletons. These data are taken from a study of regulatory T cells. Whole-study findings and limits: Patient CD8+ T cells trended nonsignificantly toward lower Shannon entropy than control CD8+ cells. Skewed V and J usage and few unique V-J pairs marked patient repertoires, most in Tregs.

Autoimmunity was present in every CD3G-deficient patient, worse in two. At testing, patients were 2 to 39 years old, with reduced naive and increased memory T-cell proportions. This receptor was obtained from a person aged 18-35 years with CD3G deficiency. The sample taken for sequencing was CD8+ T cells sorted from blood. V and J are TRBV7-2 and TRBJ2-5, with D tentatively TRBD1 or TRBD2 (5 bases each). The CDR3 DNA reads TGTGCCAGCAGTCGTACACATGGGGCAGGGAGTGGGCAAGAGACCCAGTACTTC. This translates into CASSRTHGAGSGQETQYF.